Listed here are 7 T cell receptor beta chains from one sample, sequenced in a study of cytomegalovirus exposure and HLA in healthy donors. The PCR had 60 Vbeta and 13 Jbeta primers. Sequenced by immunoSEQ multiplex PCR; TCRdb stores in-frame clones only, minus some. The sample has about 220,000 clones; roughly 83% are singletons. The specimen was PBMCs. The receptors here all came from a boy aged 2 to 10 in good health and CMV-seronegative.

The V gene is TRBV12-5, the J gene TRBJ2-1; the match to TRBD2 covers 7 bases. The V gene's germline CDR1 is LGHNT and CDR2 FRNRAP. The length of the CDR3 is 12 residues. Trimming removed 6 bases from V and 7 bases from J; junction bases left unmatched: 3. The CDR3 DNA reads TGTGCTAGTGGGCGGGGGTCAAATGAGCAGTTCTTC. Translated, it gives CASGRGSNEQFF.

V is TRBV2 and J is TRBJ2-3, with D possibly matching TRBD2 (6 bases). Germline V gene sequence: CDR1 SNHLY, CDR2 FYNNEI. The CDR3 spans 17 residues. V lost 6 bases, J lost 2 bases, and 21 bases lay in between. Written as DNA, the CDR3 is TGTGCCAGCAGGTCGCGAATCCGGGACTTAAACACAGATACGCAGTATTTT. Protein: CASRSRIRDLNTDTQYF. The variable domain in full, completed from reference TRBV2 and TRBJ2-3, reads EPEVTQTPSHQVTQMGQEVILRCVPISNHLYFYWYRQILGQKVEFLVSFYNNEISEKSEIFDDQFSVERPDGSNFTLKIRSTKLEDSAMYFCASRSRIRDLNTDTQYFGPGTRLTVL.

This chain connects TRBV6-5 to TRBJ1-2; TRBD1 aligns across 12 bases. The junction had 4 bases not matched to a gene; V was cut back by 10 bases and J by 4 bases. The length of the CDR3 is 13 residues. The V gene's germline CDR1 is MNHEY and CDR2 SVGAGI. The CDR3 loop is CATQGQGAYGYTF. CDR3 DNA: TGTGCCACGCAGGGACAGGGGGCCTATGGCTACACCTTC.

CDR3 nucleotides: TGTGCCAGCAGTCGGGACAGGGAGGAATCTGGCTACACCTTC. Amino acid sequence: CASSRDREESGYTF. The V call is TRBV2, the J call TRBJ1-2, with 9 bases that match TRBD1. J lost 7 bases, V lost 5 bases, and 8 bases had no gene match. This CDR3 region has 14 residues. Germline V gene lookup returns CDR1 SNHLY and CDR2 FYNNEI.

The chain couples TRBV27 to TRBJ1-1; 11 bases match TRBD1. V shed 4 bases, J shed 9 bases, and the junction held 4 bases outside the gene matches. The V gene's germline CDR1 is MNHEY and CDR2 SMNVEV (reference sequence). CDR3 length: 13 residues. The CDR3 nucleotides read TGTGCCAGCAGTTCTGGGACAGGGGGGAAAGCTTTCTTT. Translated: CASSSGTGGKAFF.

The count of this clone is one. V is TRBV10-3 and J is TRBJ2-7; 8 nucleotides line up with TRBD1. Germline CDR1 ENHRY, CDR2 SYGVKD. V was clipped by 5 bases and J by 1 base; unmatched bases: 1. CDR3 length equals 13 residues. The CDR3 coding sequence is TGTGCCATCAGTCGGGACAGGTCCTACGAGCAGTACTTC. Residues: CAISRDRSYEQYF.

The chain combines TRBV6-6 with TRBJ1-2; 9 nucleotides agree with TRBD1. CDR1 is MNHNY and CDR2 is SVGAGI in the germline V gene (reference sequence). Trimming cost V 3 bases and J 3 bases; bases outside gene matches: 8. This CDR3 has 16 residues. CDR3 in amino acids: CASSYSPGQGDYGYTF. In DNA, the CDR3 is TGTGCCAGCAGTTATTCGCCGGGACAGGGAGACTATGGCTACACCTTC.